This TCR beta chain was sequenced in a study of response to subunit inactivated influenza vaccine. Germline CDR1 reads SGDLS; CDR2 reads YYNGEE. The CDR3 contains 13 residues. Trimming took off 3 bases at V and 8 bases at J, with 13 bases between the two ends. One entry per CDR3 protein results from TCRdb running MiXCR on the RT-PCR reads. The sample holds hundreds of thousands of distinct CDR3 sequences, 15% to 19% seen once. Whole-study findings and limits: The authors put forward the suggestion that each seasonal influenza vaccination may bring in only a limited number of new T cells.

There are a few counts of this clonotype. No antigen is known for it. The material was PBMCs from blood, obtained 12 days after vaccination. This TCR was sampled from a man aged 50-60 years who received an inactivated influenza vaccine. The chain has TRBV9 and TRBJ2-3; TRBD1 is a possible D gene (8 bases). CDR3 sequence (DNA): TGTGCCAGCAGCGAACACAGGGGGGGTACGCAGTATTTT. Translated, it gives CASSEHRGGTQYF. The complete variable domain, with remaining parts taken from reference TRBV9 and TRBJ2-3, reads DSGVTQTPKHLITATGQRVTLRCSPRSGDLSVYWYQQSLDQGLQFLIQYYNGEERAKGNILERFSAQQFPDLHSELNLSSLELGDSALYFCASSEHRGGTQYFGPGTRLTVL.